These 8 T cell receptor beta chains were all obtained from the same sample, sequenced in a study of CD8+ T cells in alopecia areata (dated 2018 in TCRdb). Library preparation employed the immunoSEQ multiplex PCR assay. RNA was extracted from all samples and reverse transcribed into cDNA, which served as template for TCR sequencing. The table was pulled from immuneACCESS by TCRdb, which kept in-frame rearrangements only. Such tables lose some clones; where checked, under half of the loss comes from unresolved V genes, and the rest has no known cause. The table for this sample lists about 98,000 clones; around two fifths of them were counted only once. The ten biggest clones cover 0.79% of the sample. The sample was CD4+ T cells sorted from blood. Receptors originate from a human donor with alopecia areata.

The V call is TRBV30, the J call TRBJ2-5; 8 bases align to TRBD2. The germline CDR1 and CDR2 sequences are GTSNPN and SVGIG (reference sequence). CDR3 length: 14 residues. V dropped 3 bases and J dropped 5; count of bases not matched to a gene: 8. The CDR3 spells CAWSAGGAGETQYF. The CDR3 bases are TGTGCCTGGAGCGCCGGGGGGGCAGGGGAGACCCAGTACTTC.

About this clone itself: The sample contains more than one DNA sequence encoding this CDR3. The chain carries TRBV6-5 and TRBJ2-5, with D unclear. The CDR3 consists of 11 residues. V lost 6 bases and J 1 base, leaving 3 bases between the germline ends. Germline V gives CDR1 MNHEY, CDR2 SVGAGI. The CDR3 spells CASSRQETQYF. DNA for the CDR3: TGTGCCAGCAGCCGCCAAGAGACCCAGTACTTC.

This chain connects TRBV29-1 to TRBJ1-2; 10 bases are shared with TRBD1. Germline CDR1 and CDR2: SQVTM and ANQGSEA. J gave up 10 bases and V 6 bases, and 8 bases lay outside the gene matches. The CDR3 is made up of 12 amino acids. CDR3 DNA sequence: TGCAGCGTGACGGACAGGGGGAGAGACTACACCTTC. It specifies CSVTDRGRDYTF.

This clone was seen a few times. The chain is built from TRBV11-2 and TRBJ2-7; TRBD2 might be the D (5 bases). The germline V gene encodes CDR1 SGHAT and CDR2 FQNNGV. The CDR3 totals 14 residues. V gave up 1 base and J gave up 3 bases, with 10 bases separating them. CDR3 coding DNA: TGTGCCAGCAGCTTAGTGAGGCGGGTCTACGAGCAGTACTTC. Translated: CASSLVRRVYEQYF.

This clone was found many times. The chain has TRBV9 and TRBJ2-7; 8 bases align to TRBD1. J lost 3 bases, V lost 0 bases, and 5 bases had no gene match. CDR1 is SGDLS and CDR2 is YYNGEE in the germline V gene. The CDR3 is 15 residues long. CDR3 sequence: CASSVEQGQGYEQYF. The CDR3 DNA follows: TGTGCCAGCAGCGTAGAGCAAGGACAGGGCTACGAGCAGTACTTC.

V and J are TRBV30 and TRBJ1-1, with TRBD1 matching 7 bases. The CDR3 contains 12 residues. Germline V lookup: CDR1 GTSNPN, CDR2 SVGIG (reference sequence). J was trimmed by 7 bases and V by 5 bases; bases with no gene match: 7. CDR3 sequence reads: CAWGDRAGEAFF. In DNA, the CDR3 is TGTGCCTGGGGCGACAGGGCTGGTGAAGCTTTCTTT.

The J gene is TRBJ2-2, the V gene TRBV5-6, with TRBD2 as a possible D gene (5 bases). Germline CDR1 is SGHDT and CDR2 is YYEEEE. The CDR3 length is 15 residues. Deletions cut 3 bases from V and 1 base from J, with 10 bases between. The CDR3 loop is CASSSLSENTGELFF. The CDR3 nucleotides read TGTGCCAGCAGCTCACTTAGCGAGAACACCGGGGAGCTGTTTTTT.

This chain joins TRBV29-1 and TRBJ1-4, with D uncertain. The CDR3 totals 13 residues. V was trimmed by 2 bases and J by 7 bases, leaving 11 bases between them. The germline V gene has CDR1 SQVTM and CDR2 ANQGSEA. CDR3 bases: TGCAGCGTTGAAATAACGTTAGGTGAAAAACTGTTTTTT. It translates to CSVEITLGEKLFF.